The 17 T cell receptor beta chains below all came from one sample that was sequenced in a study of blood T cell repertoires in COVID-19. Clones were read by immunoSEQ multiplex PCR, and TCRdb kept only the in-frame ones, dropping some. Of about 400,000 clones in the sample, approximately 90% were seen once. The material sequenced was PBMCs or T cells enriched from blood (not recorded which). Receptors originate from a woman between 18 and 29 years old with acute COVID-19.

The rearrangement joins TRBV4-2 to TRBJ1-3, with 8 bases fitting TRBD1. The CDR3 loop spans 17 amino acids. Germline loops: CDR1 LGHNA, CDR2 YNFKEQ. After removal of 4 bases from V and 3 bases from J, the junction contained 11 bases not matched to a gene. The CDR3 spells CASSPEGQASFGNTIYF. In DNA, the CDR3 is TGTGCCAGCAGCCCCGAGGGACAGGCAAGTTTTGGAAACACCATATATTTT.

This chain uses TRBV28 with TRBJ2-7, with D possibly TRBD2 on 6 matching bases. The CDR3 is 15 residues long. Germline assignment: CDR1 MDHEN and CDR2 SYDVKM. Trimming left V 3 bases short and J 9 bases short, with 21 bases between. The CDR3 DNA follows: TGTGCCAGCAGTTTGGAGGGAGTAGGGTCCACGGTGCAGTACTTC. This sequence encodes CASSLEGVGSTVQYF.

The rearrangement links TRBV20-1 to TRBJ1-6; D call uncertain. This CDR3 comprises 14 residues. Per germline, CDR1 DFQATT and CDR2 SNEGSKA (reference sequence). Deletions cut 3 bases from V and 7 bases from J, with 13 bases between. The CDR3 sequence: CSASPHSLNSPLHF. CDR3 nucleotide sequence: TGCAGTGCTAGTCCCCACAGCCTAAATTCACCCCTCCACTTT.

This rearrangement joins TRBV7-3 to TRBJ1-1; tentative D call: TRBD1 (5 bases). The V end lost 5 bases, the J end lost 4 bases, and 14 bases lay between the germline ends. The CDR3 contains 14 residues. CDR1 and CDR2 from the germline V gene are SGHTA and FQGTGA. CDR3 residues: CASSPSQASTEAFF. The CDR3 DNA reads TGTGCCAGCAGCCCGTCACAGGCGAGCACTGAAGCTTTCTTT.

The V gene is TRBV7-2, the J gene TRBJ2-3, with 7 bases identical to TRBD1. Trimming at V came to 6 bases and at J to 2 bases, leaving 11 bases not matched to a gene. The germline gives CDR1 SGHTA, CDR2 FQGNSA. The CDR3 totals 16 residues. The CDR3 DNA is TGTGCCAGCAGTCGCACGAGACAGGGCTTCACAGATACGCAGTATTTT. Translated, it gives CASSRTRQGFTDTQYF.

This clone has only one observation. The chain recombines TRBV5-8 with TRBJ1-1, with unresolved D. Per the germline V gene, CDR1 is SGHTS and CDR2 is YDEGEE. V was pared by 0 bases and J by 2 bases, with 11 bases between. This CDR3 spans 15 amino acids. Written as DNA, the CDR3 is TGTGCCAGCAGCTTGGCCGCCGGTCTTAACACTGAAGCTTTCTTT. As protein: CASSLAAGLNTEAFF.

The gene calls are TRBV30 and TRBJ1-2; maybe TRBD1 (6 bases). V lost 2 bases, J lost 7 bases, and 14 bases lay in between. Per germline, CDR1 GTSNPN and CDR2 SVGIG (reference sequence). The CDR3 consists of 13 residues. The chain's CDR3 is CAWSRGGRGGYTF. DNA for the CDR3: TGTGCCTGGAGTAGGGGGGGACGGGGTGGCTACACCTTC.

J is TRBJ2-5 and V is TRBV4-1, with 9 bases that match TRBD2. The ends lost 4 bases at V and 3 bases at J; junction bases unmatched: 9. Per germline, CDR1 MGHRA and CDR2 YSYEKL. The length of the CDR3 is 16 residues. CDR3 protein: CASSPRVAGGKETQYF. The CDR3 DNA reads TGCGCCAGCAGCCCTAGGGTGGCGGGGGGGAAAGAGACCCAGTACTTC.

This sequence joins TRBV7-3 and TRBJ2-3, with 8 bases matching TRBD1. The trim removed 6 bases at V and 9 bases at J, leaving 5 bases unmatched. Germline CDR1 reads SGHTA; CDR2 reads FQGTGA. The CDR3 is made up of 12 amino acids. The CDR3 region is CASSLGTGTQYF. CDR3 coding DNA: TGTGCCAGCAGTCTAGGGACAGGCACGCAGTATTTT.

As for this clone: Other DNA sequences within the sample encode an identical CDR3. This sequence joins TRBV9 and TRBJ2-3; 10 positions match TRBD2. Germline V gives CDR1 SGDLS, CDR2 YYNGEE. CDR3 length: 14 residues. V trimming: 2 bases; J trimming: 3 bases; junction bases outside the gene matches: 0. CDR3 DNA sequence: TGTGCCAGCAGCGTTAGCGGGGGGACAGATACGCAGTATTTT. It codes for CASSVSGGTDTQYF.

The chain uses TRBV3-1 (or the pseudogene TRBV3-2) and TRBJ2-1; 8 bases are shared with TRBD2. The CDR3 is made up of 16 amino acids. With V trimmed by 1 base and J by 5 bases, 7 bases remained unmatched. Germline CDR1 and CDR2: LGHDT and YNNKEL (reference sequence). CDR3 loop: CASSQVLAGGNNEQFF. CDR3 in DNA: TGTGCCAGCAGCCAAGTGTTGGCGGGAGGTAACAATGAGCAGTTCTTC.

The J gene is TRBJ2-2, the V gene TRBV5-4; 7 bases line up with TRBD2. Germline V gene lookup returns CDR1 SGHNT and CDR2 YYREEE (reference sequence). The V and J ends lost 4 bases and 0 bases, in that order; junction bases with no gene match: 9. The CDR3 is 17 amino acids. The CDR3 region is CASSRDEGLTNTGELFF. The CDR3 nucleotides are TGTGCCAGCAGCCGAGATGAGGGACTAACGAACACCGGGGAGCTGTTTTTT. The whole variable domain, remainder taken from reference TRBV5-4 and TRBJ2-2, is ETGVTQSPTHLIKTRGQQVTLRCSSQSGHNTVSWYQQALGQGPQFIFQYYREEENGRGNFPPRFSGLQFPNYSSELNVNALELDDSALYLCASSRDEGLTNTGELFFGEGSRLTVL.

This sequence joins TRBV4-3 and TRBJ2-2; a possible D gene is TRBD2 (6 bases). Germline V CDR1 and CDR2: LGHNA, YSLEER. This CDR3 contains 17 residues. The ends were cut back, 2 bases at V and 0 bases at J, with 13 bases in the middle. CDR3 sequence: CASSQRPAGTNTGELFF. Written as DNA, the CDR3 is TGCGCCAGCAGCCAACGACCGGCGGGAACGAACACCGGGGAGCTGTTTTTT.

Notes on this clone: This sample includes further DNA sequences coding for the same CDR3. The chain joins TRBV27 to TRBJ1-5; tentative D call: TRBD1 (5 bases). Per germline, CDR1 MNHEY and CDR2 SMNVEV (reference sequence). V gave up 2 bases and J gave up 1 base, with 6 bases separating them. The CDR3 covers 14 residues. The CDR3 sequence is CASSLQGSNQPQHF. In DNA form, the CDR3 reads TGTGCCAGCAGTTTACAGGGCAGCAATCAGCCCCAGCATTTT.

The chain recombines TRBV2 with TRBJ2-3; D uncertain. The V end was cut by 3 bases, the J end by 0 bases, with 7 bases between. The CDR3 is 14 amino acids. The germline gives CDR1 SNHLY, CDR2 FYNNEI. CDR3 amino acids: CASSETWSTDTQYF. The CDR3 DNA reads as TGTGCCAGCAGTGAGACTTGGAGCACAGATACGCAGTATTTT. Together with reference TRBV2 and TRBJ2-3, the CDR3 gives the full variable domain: EPEVTQTPSHQVTQMGQEVILRCVPISNHLYFYWYRQILGQKVEFLVSFYNNEISEKSEIFDDQFSVERPDGSNFTLKIRSTKLEDSAMYFCASSETWSTDTQYFGPGTRLTVL.

V and J are TRBV9 and TRBJ2-5, with D possibly TRBD2 on 7 matching bases. Germline assignment: CDR1 SGDLS and CDR2 YYNGEE. V lost 0 bases and J lost 2, with 14 bases in between. The CDR3 has 16 amino acids. This CDR3 reads CASSVVPRGGQETQYF. CDR3 DNA: TGTGCCAGCAGCGTAGTGCCGAGGGGGGGACAAGAGACCCAGTACTTC.

The genes are TRBV7-9 and TRBJ1-5, with D tentatively TRBD1 (5 bases). This CDR3 has 15 residues. V lost 4 bases, J lost 2 bases, and 12 bases lay in between. Looked up from germline, CDR1 is SEHNR and CDR2 is FQNEAQ (reference sequence). The CDR3 sequence is CASSWAQGGNQPQHF. The CDR3 nucleotides read TGTGCCAGCAGCTGGGCCCAGGGTGGCAATCAGCCCCAGCATTTT.